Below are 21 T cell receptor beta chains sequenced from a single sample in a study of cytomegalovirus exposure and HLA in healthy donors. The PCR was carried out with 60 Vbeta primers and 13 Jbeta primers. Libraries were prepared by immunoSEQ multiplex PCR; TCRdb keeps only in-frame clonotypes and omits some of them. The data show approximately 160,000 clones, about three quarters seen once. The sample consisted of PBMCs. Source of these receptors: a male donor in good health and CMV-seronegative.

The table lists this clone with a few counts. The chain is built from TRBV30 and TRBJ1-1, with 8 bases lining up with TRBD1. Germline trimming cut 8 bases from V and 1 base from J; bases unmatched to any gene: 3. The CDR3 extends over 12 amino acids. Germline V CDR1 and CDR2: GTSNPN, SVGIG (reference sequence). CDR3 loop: CARGQANTEAFF. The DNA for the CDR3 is TGTGCCCGGGGACAGGCGAACACTGAAGCTTTCTTT.

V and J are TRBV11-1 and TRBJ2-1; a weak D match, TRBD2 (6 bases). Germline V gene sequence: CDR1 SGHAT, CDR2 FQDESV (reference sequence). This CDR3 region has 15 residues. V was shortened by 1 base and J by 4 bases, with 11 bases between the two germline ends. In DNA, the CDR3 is TGTGCCAGCAGCTTAGGGGTAGCGGAGTACAATGAGCAGTTCTTC. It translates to CASSLGVAEYNEQFF.

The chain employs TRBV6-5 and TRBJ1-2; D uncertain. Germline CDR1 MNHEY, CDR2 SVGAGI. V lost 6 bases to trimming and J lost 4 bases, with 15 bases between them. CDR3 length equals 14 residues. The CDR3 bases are TGTGCCAGCAGCCGAAATGAGGCTCTCTATGGCTACACCTTC. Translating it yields CASSRNEALYGYTF.

CDR3 bases: TGTGCCAGCAGTGACACCCCCCGGTCACCCCTCCACTTT. Protein: CASSDTPRSPLHF. The gene calls are TRBV6-4 and TRBJ1-6; D ambiguous. Germline CDR1 reads MRHNA; CDR2 reads SNTAGT. With 2 bases removed from V and 10 bases from J, the gap between germline ends came to 9 bases. This CDR3 comprises 13 residues.

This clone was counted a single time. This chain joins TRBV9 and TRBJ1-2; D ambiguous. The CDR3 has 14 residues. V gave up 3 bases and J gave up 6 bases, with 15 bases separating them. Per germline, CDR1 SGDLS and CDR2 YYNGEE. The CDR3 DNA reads TGTGCCAGCAGCGCTGGGCTTTCAGCCCATGGCTACACCTTC. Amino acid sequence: CASSAGLSAHGYTF.

CDR3 bases: TGCGCCAGCAGCCCGACAGGTGCCCTCTCCTACGAGCAGTACTTC. It codes for CASSPTGALSYEQYF. The chain uses TRBV4-1 and TRBJ2-5; tentatively, D is TRBD1 (6 bases). The DNA end is a closer match to TRBJ2-7, so the J assignment may be wrong. The CDR3 is 15 amino acids. Germline V gene lookup returns CDR1 MGHRA and CDR2 YSYEKL.

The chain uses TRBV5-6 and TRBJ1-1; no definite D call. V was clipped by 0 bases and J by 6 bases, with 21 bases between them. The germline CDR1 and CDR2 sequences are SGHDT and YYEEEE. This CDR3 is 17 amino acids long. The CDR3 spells CASSLAGFGFGWAEAFF. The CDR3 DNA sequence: TGTGCCAGCAGCTTGGCCGGGTTTGGGTTCGGATGGGCTGAAGCTTTCTTT.

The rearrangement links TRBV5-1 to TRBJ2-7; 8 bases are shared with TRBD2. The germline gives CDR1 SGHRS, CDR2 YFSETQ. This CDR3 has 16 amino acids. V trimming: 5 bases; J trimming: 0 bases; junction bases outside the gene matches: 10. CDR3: CASRASGGLSSYEQYF. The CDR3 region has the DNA TGCGCCAGCAGGGCCAGCGGGGGCTTAAGCTCCTACGAGCAGTACTTC. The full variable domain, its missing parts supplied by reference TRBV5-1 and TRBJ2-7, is KAGVTQTPRYLIKTRGQQVTLSCSPISGHRSVSWYQQTPGQGLQFLFEYFSETQRNKGNFPGRFSGRQFSNSRSEMNVSTLELGDSALYLCASRASGGLSSYEQYFGPGTRLTVT.

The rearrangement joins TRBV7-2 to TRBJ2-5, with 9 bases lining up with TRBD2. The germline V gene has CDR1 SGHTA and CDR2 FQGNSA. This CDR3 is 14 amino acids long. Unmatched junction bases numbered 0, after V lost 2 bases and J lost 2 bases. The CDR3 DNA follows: TGTGCCAGCAGCTTAACTAGCGGGCAAGAGACCCAGTACTTC. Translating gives CASSLTSGQETQYF.

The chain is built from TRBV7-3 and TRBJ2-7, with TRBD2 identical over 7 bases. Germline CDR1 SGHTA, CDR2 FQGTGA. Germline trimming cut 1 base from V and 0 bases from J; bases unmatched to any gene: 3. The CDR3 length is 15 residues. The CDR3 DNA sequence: TGTGCCAGCAGCTTAATGGGGGGGGTCTCCTACGAGCAGTACTTC. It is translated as CASSLMGGVSYEQYF.

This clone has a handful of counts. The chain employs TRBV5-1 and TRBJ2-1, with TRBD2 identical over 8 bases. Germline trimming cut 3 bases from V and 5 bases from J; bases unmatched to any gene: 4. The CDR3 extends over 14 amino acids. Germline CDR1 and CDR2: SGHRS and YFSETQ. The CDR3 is CASSWAGGNNEQFF. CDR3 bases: TGCGCCAGCAGCTGGGCGGGGGGAAACAATGAGCAGTTCTTC.

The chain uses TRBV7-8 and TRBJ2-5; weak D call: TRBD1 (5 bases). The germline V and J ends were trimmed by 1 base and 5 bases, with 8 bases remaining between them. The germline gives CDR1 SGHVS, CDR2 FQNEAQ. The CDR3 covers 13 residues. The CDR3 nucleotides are TGTGCCAGCAGCTTAGGGGGCCGGGAGACCCAGTACTTC. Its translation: CASSLGGRETQYF.

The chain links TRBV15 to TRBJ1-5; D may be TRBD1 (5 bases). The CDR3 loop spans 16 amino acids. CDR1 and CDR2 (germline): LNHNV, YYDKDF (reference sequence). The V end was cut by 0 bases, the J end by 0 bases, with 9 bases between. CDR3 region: CATSRDRGGSNQPQHF. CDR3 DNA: TGTGCCACCAGCAGAGATCGGGGGGGTAGCAATCAGCCCCAGCATTTT. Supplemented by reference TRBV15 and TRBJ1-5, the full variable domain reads DAMVIQNPRYQVTQFGKPVTLSCSQTLNHNVMYWYQQKSSQAPKLLFHYYDKDFNNEADTPDNFQSRRPNTSFCFLDIRSPGLGDTAMYLCATSRDRGGSNQPQHFGDGTRLSIL.

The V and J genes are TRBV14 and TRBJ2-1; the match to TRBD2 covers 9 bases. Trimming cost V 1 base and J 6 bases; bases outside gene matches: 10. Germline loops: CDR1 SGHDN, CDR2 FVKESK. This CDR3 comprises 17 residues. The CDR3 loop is CASSQVAGAARRNEQFF. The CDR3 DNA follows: TGTGCCAGCAGCCAAGTAGCGGGGGCCGCGCGTCGCAATGAGCAGTTCTTC.

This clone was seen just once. This chain's CDR3 is CAISAFSGYTF. For the CDR3, the DNA is TGTGCCATCAGTGCTTTTTCTGGCTACACCTTC. This sequence joins TRBV10-3 and TRBJ1-2; D is undetermined. The germline V and J ends were trimmed by 4 bases and 7 bases, with 7 bases remaining between them. This CDR3 is 11 amino acids long. Germline values: CDR1 ENHRY, CDR2 SYGVKD.

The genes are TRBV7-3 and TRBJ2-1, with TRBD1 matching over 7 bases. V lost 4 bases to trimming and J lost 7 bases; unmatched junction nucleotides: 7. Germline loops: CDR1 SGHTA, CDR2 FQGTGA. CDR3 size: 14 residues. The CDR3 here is CASSSTGNGNEQFF. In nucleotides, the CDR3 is TGTGCCAGCAGCTCGACAGGGAATGGGAATGAGCAGTTCTTC.

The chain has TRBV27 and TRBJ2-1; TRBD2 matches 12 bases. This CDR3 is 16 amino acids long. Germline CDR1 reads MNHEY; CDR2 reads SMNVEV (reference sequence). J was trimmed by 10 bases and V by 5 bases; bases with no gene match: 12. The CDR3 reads CASSILAGGLASEQFF. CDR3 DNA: TGTGCCAGCAGTATACTAGCGGGGGGCCTAGCCAGCGAGCAGTTCTTC.

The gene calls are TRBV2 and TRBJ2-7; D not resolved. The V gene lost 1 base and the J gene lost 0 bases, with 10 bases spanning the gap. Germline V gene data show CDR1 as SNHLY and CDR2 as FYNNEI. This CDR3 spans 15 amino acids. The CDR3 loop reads CASSEVRPSSYEQYF. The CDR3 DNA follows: TGTGCCAGCAGTGAAGTCAGGCCGTCCTCCTACGAGCAGTACTTC.

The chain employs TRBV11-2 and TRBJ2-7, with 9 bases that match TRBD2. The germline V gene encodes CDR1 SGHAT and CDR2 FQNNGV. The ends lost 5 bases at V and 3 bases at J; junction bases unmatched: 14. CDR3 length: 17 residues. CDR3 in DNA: TGTGCCAGCAGCCCGTGGGGCGGGGGGGCGTTTGTCTACGAGCAGTACTTC. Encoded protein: CASSPWGGGAFVYEQYF.

Written as DNA, the CDR3 is TGTGCCAGCAGTTATGGGACAGGGAACTATGGCTACACCTTC. The encoded protein is CASSYGTGNYGYTF. The chain carries TRBV7-9 and TRBJ1-2; 9 bases line up with TRBD1. The CDR3 totals 14 residues. J lost 2 bases, V lost 6 bases, and 4 bases had no gene match. CDR1 is SEHNR, CDR2 FQNEAQ, per germline (reference sequence). Complete variable domain (other parts from reference TRBV7-9 and TRBJ1-2): DTGVSQNPRHKITKRGQNVTFRCDPISEHNRLYWYRQTLGQGPEFLTYFQNEAQLEKSRLLSDRFSAERPKGSFSTLEIQRTEQGDSAMYLCASSYGTGNYGYTFGSGTRLTVV.

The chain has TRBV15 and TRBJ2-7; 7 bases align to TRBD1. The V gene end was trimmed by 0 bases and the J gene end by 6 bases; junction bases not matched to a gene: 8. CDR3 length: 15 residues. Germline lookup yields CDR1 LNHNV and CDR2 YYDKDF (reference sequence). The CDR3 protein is CATSRDPGQQSEQYF. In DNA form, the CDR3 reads TGTGCCACCAGCAGAGATCCGGGACAGCAAAGCGAGCAGTACTTC. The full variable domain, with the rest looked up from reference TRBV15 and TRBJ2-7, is DAMVIQNPRYQVTQFGKPVTLSCSQTLNHNVMYWYQQKSSQAPKLLFHYYDKDFNNEADTPDNFQSRRPNTSFCFLDIRSPGLGDTAMYLCATSRDPGQQSEQYFGPGTRLTVT.